These T cell receptor beta chains were read from a single sample in a study of vaccination effects on CD4 cells after COVID-19. No antigen is known for these receptors. Sequencing used immunoSEQ multiplex PCR; TCRdb keeps in-frame clones, though not all of them. This sample has roughly 35,000 clones, with about 69% found just once. Sample: CD4+ T cells from PBMCs cultured with HCoV-OC43 spike peptides, taken before COVID-19 vaccination. The source is a human donor who received a COVID-19 vaccine. Each CDR3 is given with its conserved first and last residue. The D gene is left open where the match is weak. Only some rows state a clone size, as once, few, many or a class for expanded clones.

clone_size d_call j_call v_call cdr3_nt cdr3_aa
NA TRBD2 TRBJ2-3 TRBV6-5 TGTGCCAGCAGTCTCACTAGCGGAAACACAGATACGCAGTATTTT CASSLTSGNTDTQYF
NA NA TRBJ1-1 TRBV2 TGTGCCAGCAGTGTGGTGGAGAACACTGAAGCTTTCTTT CASSVVENTEAFF
NA NA TRBJ2-2 TRBV10-2 TGCGCCAGCAGGATCACCGGGGAGCTGTTTTTT CASRITGELFF
NA NA TRBJ1-1 TRBV28 TGTGCCAGCAGACACCCGGGGGGAAGGAATATGAACACTGAAGCTTTCTTT CASRHPGGRNMNTEAFF
NA TRBD1 TRBJ2-7 TRBV5-4 TGTGCCAGCAGCTTGGGACAGGGCAGCTCCTACGAGCAGTACTTC CASSLGQGSSYEQYF
NA NA TRBJ2-7 TRBV5-1 TGCGCCAGCAGCTTGGCGAAGAACATGGTATGGCAGGGCAATATCGACGAGCAGTACTTC CASSLAKNMVWQGNIDEQYF
NA TRBD1 TRBJ1-5 TRBV2 TGTGCCAGCAGCCTATCGGGGGACAGAAATCAGCCCCAGCATTTT CASSLSGDRNQPQHF
NA NA TRBJ2-6 TRBV6-5 TGTGCCAGCACGGAAACTGGGGCCAACGTCCTGACTTTC CASTETGANVLTF
few NA TRBJ1-2 TRBV18 TGTGCCAGCTCCTCCCAGGGCGAGGGCTATGGCTACACCTTC CASSSQGEGYGYTF
NA NA TRBJ2-7 TRBV19 TGTGCCAGTAGTATCCCGTCGCAGGGAGGCTACGAGCAGTACTTC CASSIPSQGGYEQYF
NA NA TRBJ1-1 TRBV27 TGTGCCAGCAGTTTCCACAGGTTGAACACTGAAGCTTTCTTT CASSFHRLNTEAFF
NA TRBD1 TRBJ2-5 TRBV10-1 TGCGCCAGCAGTGACTCGACCTCAGGACAGGGGGAGACCCAGTACTTC CASSDSTSGQGETQYF
NA TRBD2 TRBJ2-1 TRBV10-3 TGTGCCATCAGCCAACCGCCGGCTAGCGGGTTAAAAAATGAGCAGTTCTTC CAISQPPASGLKNEQFF
few NA TRBJ1-6 TRBV4-1 TGCGCCAGCAGCCAATACATGGGCCTTGAGAATTCACCCCTCCACTTT CASSQYMGLENSPLHF
NA TRBD2 TRBJ2-3 TRBV5-1 TGCGCCAGCAGCTCCCCGAGGACTAGCGGTCCTACGCAGTATTTT CASSSPRTSGPTQYF
NA NA TRBJ1-2 TRBV24-1 TGTGCCACCAGCCCCCCTGGGGTACAGGGTGGCTATGGCTACACCTTC CATSPPGVQGGYGYTF
NA NA TRBJ2-5 TRBV4-2 TGTGCCAGCAGCCAAGATGGGATAGCAAAAGAGACCCAGTACTTC CASSQDGIAKETQYF
NA TRBD1 TRBJ2-7 TRBV13 TGTGCCAGCACCGGACAGGGCTTGGGCTACTACGAGCAGTACTTC CASTGQGLGYYEQYF
NA NA TRBJ2-3 TRBV9 TGTGCCAGCAGCCCCGCCCTGCGGGCGGGCACAGATACGCAGTATTTT CASSPALRAGTDTQYF
NA NA TRBJ2-4 TRBV6-2/TRBV6-3 TGTGCCAGCAGTTACACCAGCGGAGGGGCGAACATTCAGTACTTC CASSYTSGGANIQYF
NA NA TRBJ1-2 TRBV5-6 TGTGCCAGCAGCTTGGGGCGGGGGGCGACTTATGGCTACACCTTC CASSLGRGATYGYTF
once TRBD1 TRBJ1-5 TRBV9 TGTGCCAGCAGCCCTTGGGACAGTGGTAGCAATCAGCCCCAGCATTTT CASSPWDSGSNQPQHF
NA NA TRBJ1-1 TRBV7-9 TGTGCCAGCAGTTGGGACAACACTGAAGCTTTCTTT CASSWDNTEAFF
once NA TRBJ1-1 TRBV5-1 TGCGCCAGCGGCCCGACTGGCATGAACACTGAAGCTTTCTTT CASGPTGMNTEAFF
NA NA TRBJ1-4 TRBV7-9 TGTGCCAGCAGCTGGGACACAACTAATGAAAAACTGTTTTTT CASSWDTTNEKLFF
NA NA TRBJ1-2 TRBV5-4 TGTGCCAGCAGGGCAGGGTCGGAGATGTATAGGGGCTACACCTTC CASRAGSEMYRGYTF
few NA TRBJ2-3 TRBV11-3 TGTGCCAGCAGCTTAGATCGGTGGGGGGTAGGCACAGATACGCAGTATTTT CASSLDRWGVGTDTQYF
NA TRBD2 TRBJ2-7 TRBV6-5 TGTGCCAGCAAGGCAGCGGGAGGCTCCTACGAGCAGTACTTC CASKAAGGSYEQYF
NA NA TRBJ1-4 TRBV5-1 TGCGCCAGCAGCCCCGGAAATAACCCAACAACTAATGAAAAACTGTTTTTT CASSPGNNPTTNEKLFF
few TRBD1 TRBJ1-5 TRBV6-6 TGTGCCAGCAGCCGCGGGACAGGCCTCAGCGATCAGCCCCAGCATTTT CASSRGTGLSDQPQHF
NA TRBD2 TRBJ2-7 TRBV27 TGTGCCAGCAGTCCCAGGGTTAGCGGGGAATCCTACGAGCAGTACTTC CASSPRVSGESYEQYF
few NA TRBJ2-3 TRBV6-1 TGTGCCAGCAGTGCAAACAGGGTAAATCAAGGTTCCGATACGCAGTATTTT CASSANRVNQGSDTQYF
NA NA TRBJ1-1 TRBV12-5 TGTGCTAGTGGTTTGGACTGGGGCAAGAACACTGAAGCTTTCTTT CASGLDWGKNTEAFF
NA NA TRBJ2-5 TRBV2 TGTGCCAGCAAAAGTGGTTCTGCTGGGTTAGAGACCCAGTACTTC CASKSGSAGLETQYF
NA NA TRBJ1-2 TRBV5-1 TGCGCCAGCAGCTTGGATGTTGCGGGGAGAGGCTACACCTTC CASSLDVAGRGYTF
NA NA TRBJ1-2 TRBV7-9 TGTGCCAGCAGCTTAGCATCGGAAGGCTACACCTTC CASSLASEGYTF
NA TRBD1 TRBJ1-1 TRBV18 TGTGCCAGCTCACCGGACAGGGTTACTGAAGCTTTCTTT CASSPDRVTEAFF
NA NA TRBJ1-2 TRBV2 TGTGCCAGCAGTTCGGAGTTCAGGAGCTATGGCTACACCTTC CASSSEFRSYGYTF
NA NA TRBJ2-3 TRBV24-1 TGTGCCACCAGTGATTACGATACGCAGTATTTT CATSDYDTQYF
NA NA TRBJ2-5 TRBV30 TGTGCCTGGAGCCCGGGGGCAGAGACCCAGTACTTC CAWSPGAETQYF
NA NA TRBJ2-1 TRBV24-1 TGTGCCACCAGTTCCAGGGCGAATGAGCAGTTCTTC CATSSRANEQFF
few TRBD2 TRBJ2-3 TRBV24-1 TGTGCCACCAGTGATTCCGCGGGGGGGTCTCCTAGCACAGATACGCAGTATTTT CATSDSAGGSPSTDTQYF
NA NA TRBJ1-1 TRBV5-6 TGTGCCAGCAGCTTGTTCATGAACACTGAAGCTTTCTTT CASSLFMNTEAFF
NA NA TRBJ1-5 TRBV2 TGTGCCAGCAGTCCGACAGGTCGCAATCAGCCCCAGCATTTT CASSPTGRNQPQHF
NA TRBD1 TRBJ1-2 TRBV24-1 TGTGCCACCAGTGACTCGGGACAGTTGGGAGGCTACACCTTC CATSDSGQLGGYTF
NA TRBD1 TRBJ2-4 TRBV18 TGTGCCAGCACGGAAGGGACAGGCGTTAAAAACATTCAGTACTTC CASTEGTGVKNIQYF
NA NA TRBJ2-7 TRBV15 TGTGCCACCGGTCGAAGGGGTCAACCCCGGGGCGAGCAGTACTTC CATGRRGQPRGEQYF
few NA TRBJ2-7 TRBV10-3 TGTGCCATCAGTGAGTCGAAGCGGGCGGAACTTTACGAGCAGTACTTC CAISESKRAELYEQYF
NA NA TRBJ1-2 TRBV23-1 TGCGCCAGCCAATCAACGGGGGAGAAGAACTATGGCTACACCTTC CASQSTGEKNYGYTF
NA TRBD2 TRBJ2-7 TRBV4-1 TGCGCCAGCAGCCGGGGGGGTCTAGCGGCGCCTTGGGAGCAGTACTTC CASSRGGLAAPWEQYF
few NA TRBJ1-2 TRBV30 TGTGCCTGGAGTGGTACAGGATTTGGAGGCTACACCTTC CAWSGTGFGGYTF
NA NA TRBJ1-2 TRBV27 TGTGCCAGCAGTCTAAAGTCCAACTATGGCTACACCTTC CASSLKSNYGYTF
once TRBD2 TRBJ2-2 TRBV6-5 TGTGCCAGCAGCCCATGGGGGGGGAACACCGGGGAGCTGTTTTTT CASSPWGGNTGELFF
NA NA TRBJ1-3 TRBV10-3 TGTGCCATCAGTGAGGCACATATCTCTGGAAACACCATATATTTT CAISEAHISGNTIYF
few TRBD2 TRBJ2-1 TRBV19 TGTGCCAGTAGTGCGCGCGGGGGGAGCTCCTACAATGAGCAGTTCTTC CASSARGGSSYNEQFF
NA TRBD1 TRBJ2-6 TRBV3-1/TRBV3-2 TGTGCCAGCAGCCACCGAACAGGGGTTGGGGCCAACGTCCTGACTTTC CASSHRTGVGANVLTF
few NA TRBJ2-6 TRBV25-1 TGTGCCAGCAGTGAATTCCAGGGGCCTGGGGCCAACGTCCTGACTTTC CASSEFQGPGANVLTF
NA TRBD2 TRBJ2-7 TRBV7-2 TGTGCCAGCAGCCGCCCGACTAGCGGGGCTGAAAGCTCCTACGAGCAGTACTTC CASSRPTSGAESSYEQYF
NA NA TRBJ2-7 TRBV18 TGTGCCAGCTCAGTCACAACGGTTGGGAAAGGGGGCTCCTACGAGCAGTACTTC CASSVTTVGKGGSYEQYF